The 9 T cell receptor beta chains given below trace back to one sample, sequenced in a study of CD8+ T cells in alopecia areata (dated by TCRdb to the late 2010s). Library construction relied on the immunoSEQ multiplex PCR assay. For TCR sequencing, RNA was extracted from every sample and reverse transcribed into cDNA to serve as template. TCRdb re-hosts the immuneACCESS table, in-frame sequences only. Its copies lack some clones; in the studies checked, an unresolved V gene accounts for under half of them, and the cause for the rest is not known. The sample table holds 150,000 to 200,000 clones, of which roughly 60% were seen once. Jointly, the top ten make up about 1.3% of the sample. This specimen's treatment or condition label, per the study, means: oral pan-JAK inhibitor, 5-10 mg twice daily. Sequenced material: CD4+ T cells sorted from blood, taken between weeks 49 and 50, from a patient treated with tofacitinib. The receptors shown here come from a human donor with alopecia areata.

V and J are TRBV7-3 and TRBJ2-7; the D gene is possibly TRBD1 (6 bases). The CDR3 runs to 13 residues. The ends were cut back, 1 base at V and 5 bases at J, with 9 bases in the middle. Germline CDR1 and CDR2: SGHTA and FQGTGA. CDR3 residues: CASSLRGRDEQYF. The DNA for the CDR3 is TGTGCCAGCAGCTTAAGGGGGCGAGACGAGCAGTACTTC.

Concerning this clone: An end of the junction differs from the germline gene, which may be a read error. The chain links TRBV29-1 to TRBJ2-1; 7 nucleotides match TRBD1. CDR1 is SQVTM and CDR2 is ANQGSEA in the germline V gene. The CDR3 totals 10 residues. The CDR3 bases are TGCAGCGTAGGGGACCAGGGGGAGATCTTC. Residues: CSVGDQGEIF.

The CDR3 sequence is CARMYREGVLTF. CDR3 nucleotide sequence: TGTGCCAGAATGTACAGGGAGGGAGTCCTGACTTTC. The V call is TRBV2, the J call TRBJ2-6; a weak D match, TRBD2 (7 bases). In germline, CDR1 is SNHLY, CDR2 FYNNEI. The CDR3 runs 12 residues. Between the trimmed V and J ends, which lost 9 bases and 13 bases, there was a span of 16 bases.

This clone appeared a few times. The chain links TRBV29-1 to TRBJ2-1, with TRBD2 matching 10 bases. The trim removed 4 bases at V and 5 bases at J, leaving 8 bases unmatched. This CDR3 spans 15 amino acids. Germline V gives CDR1 SQVTM, CDR2 ANQGSEA. The CDR3 bases are TGCAGCGTTGCCTCCCTAGCGGGGGACCACAATGAGCAGTTCTTC. Its protein is CSVASLAGDHNEQFF.

This chain connects TRBV30 to TRBJ2-7; D is unresolved. Germline V gene data show CDR1 as GTSNPN and CDR2 as SVGIG (reference sequence). V was clipped by 1 base and J by 2 bases, with 6 bases between them. This CDR3 comprises 12 residues. CDR3 coding DNA: TGTGCCTGGAGTGCCGTTCCCTACGAGCAGTACTTC. Residues: CAWSAVPYEQYF. Full variable domain (missing parts from reference TRBV30 and TRBJ2-7): SQTIHQWPATLVQPVGSPLSLECTVEGTSNPNLYWYRQAAGRGLQLLFYSVGIGQISSEVPQNLSASRPQDRQFILSSKKLLLSDSGFYLCAWSAVPYEQYFGPGTRLTVT.

The gene calls are TRBV27 and TRBJ2-7; no clear D. The germline CDR1 and CDR2 sequences are MNHEY and SMNVEV (reference sequence). This CDR3 region has 17 residues. Deletions cut 2 bases from V and 3 bases from J, with 20 bases between. CDR3 sequence reads: CASSLKATGPPFYEQYF. The DNA of the CDR3 is TGTGCCAGCAGTTTAAAGGCAACTGGGCCCCCCTTCTACGAGCAGTACTTC.

This clone was seen a single time. This chain connects TRBV7-2 to TRBJ1-2; D might be TRBD1 (5 bases). The length of the CDR3 is 14 residues. In germline, CDR1 is SGHTA, CDR2 FQGNSA. V dropped 5 bases and J dropped 8 bases, with 18 bases sitting between them. This chain's CDR3 is CASSLDPQGPGYTF. CDR3 DNA sequence: TGTGCCAGCAGCCTAGACCCCCAGGGACCCGGCTACACCTTC.

V and J are TRBV9 and TRBJ2-3; 9 nucleotides line up with TRBD2. The CDR3 covers 16 residues. Germline values: CDR1 SGDLS, CDR2 YYNGEE. V shed 4 bases and J 2 bases; nucleotides not matched to a gene: 8. The CDR3 reads CASSPAAGGPTDTQYF. Here the CDR3 DNA reads TGTGCCAGCAGCCCGGCGGCGGGGGGGCCCACAGATACGCAGTATTTT.

The rearrangement uses TRBV29-1 and TRBJ2-1; 8 bases are shared with TRBD1. Germline-derived CDR1 and CDR2 are SQVTM and ANQGSEA. Trimming took 7 bases from V and 0 from J; bases not matched to a gene: 11. The CDR3 is 16 residues long. CDR3 in amino acids: CSAGRTGLGSYNEQFF. The CDR3 bases are TGCAGCGCAGGGAGGACAGGGCTGGGCTCCTACAATGAGCAGTTCTTC.